The entry that follows covers one T cell receptor (beta chain) sequence. Sequenced by immunoSEQ multiplex PCR; TCRdb stores in-frame clones only, minus some. Among approximately 250,000 clones listed, about 87% were seen once. The data stem from a study of blood T cell repertoires in COVID-19. The V and J ends lost 4 bases and 3 bases respectively, with 17 bases between them. There are 15 residues in the CDR3. From germline, CDR1 is SGHNT and CDR2 YYREEE (reference sequence). The sample taken for sequencing was peripheral blood. This sequence was found in a human donor in a cohort sampled during active COVID-19. The V call is TRBV5-4, the J call TRBJ2-7, with TRBD2 as a possible D gene (6 bases). CDR3 residues: CASSRSGGDRYEQYF. DNA for the CDR3: TGTGCCAGCAGCCGTAGCGGAGGGGACCGCTACGAGCAGTACTTC. The full variable domain, in which reference TRBV5-4 and TRBJ2-7 provide the parts outside the CDR3, is ETGVTQSPTHLIKTRGQQVTLRCSSQSGHNTVSWYQQALGQGPQFIFQYYREEENGRGNFPPRFSGLQFPNYSSELNVNALELDDSALYLCASSRSGGDRYEQYFGPGTRLTVT.